The subject of this entry is one TCR beta chain. This record comes from a study of blood T cell repertoires in COVID-19. Looking at the study overall: Acute and convalescent COVID-19 samples came from the United States, Italy and Spain. The cDNA or gDNA used as material had been derived from T cells, B-cell-depleted T cells, or PBMCs.

Authors' processing steps: Estimation of nucleated cell counts was performed using reference gene primer amplification. Produced via immunoSEQ multiplex PCR; TCRdb's table is partial and in-frame only. Clone size and V and J calls were adopted from that table, with D and trimming inferred from the DNA. Of 50,000 or so clones listed, roughly 82% were seen once; the top ten hold 7% to 7.5%. There are 14 residues in the CDR3. Trimming removed 2 bases at V and 9 bases at J, with 11 bases between. Germline lookup yields CDR1 MNHEY and CDR2 SVGAGI. The specimen sequenced was peripheral blood. This sequence originates from a middle-aged man with acute or convalescent COVID-19. V is TRBV6-5 and J is TRBJ1-6; possibly TRBD1 for D (5 bases). CDR3 loop: CASSYVGAPSPLHF. The CDR3 DNA sequence: TGTGCCAGCAGTTACGTTGGGGCGCCTTCACCCCTCCACTTT.